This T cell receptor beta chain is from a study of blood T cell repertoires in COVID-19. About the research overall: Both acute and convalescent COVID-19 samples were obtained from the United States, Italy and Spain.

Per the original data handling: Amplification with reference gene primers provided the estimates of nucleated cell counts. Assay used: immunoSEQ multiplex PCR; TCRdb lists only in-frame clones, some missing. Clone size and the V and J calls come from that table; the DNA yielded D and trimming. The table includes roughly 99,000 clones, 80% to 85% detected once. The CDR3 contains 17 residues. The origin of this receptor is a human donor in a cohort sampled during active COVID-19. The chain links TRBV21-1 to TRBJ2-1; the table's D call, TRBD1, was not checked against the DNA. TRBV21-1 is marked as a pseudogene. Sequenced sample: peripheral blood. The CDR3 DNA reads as TGTGCCAGCAGCAAATCGGCACACAGGGGCTCCTACAATGAGCAGTTCTTC. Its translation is CASSKSAHRGSYNEQFF.